Below, one TCR beta chain is given with its context. Its antigen remains unidentified. Base qualities were left out, and no much larger clone turns up one base away. The sample's time point, from its label and the paper: patch test 2, 6 weeks after DPC sensitization. This sample's treatment or condition label indicates: therapeutic diphenylcyclopropenone sensitization with weekly scalp DPC. Blood at each patch-test visit was drawn before the patch test was applied. Eligible patients were aged 18 to 70, diagnosed with alopecia, deemed suitable for DPC therapy, and excluded if pregnant. Total RNA was isolated from unfractionated whole blood collected in Tempus Blood RNA tubes. The data derive from a study of human T cells and chemical hapten exposure (dated by TCRdb to about 2021). Concerning the study at large: For sensitization, 2% DPC in acetone was applied to a roughly 2 cm by roughly 2 cm area of upper inner arm skin. Patients additionally received weekly therapeutic DPC doses to the scalp throughout the roughly 23-week study period. Patch testing was done on the upper back using Finn chambers containing 0.01% DPC, and results were scored after 6 days according to International Contact Dermatitis Research Group standards. Most of the patients in the cohort were female, and the cohort covered alopecia areata with under or over 50% scalp involvement, alopecia totalis and alopecia universalis. The libraries were sequenced as a pool, and the TCR yield per sample differed mostly because of small variations in library volumes within the pool. The study tracked peripheral blood TCR repertoire changes in vivo during primary and secondary sensitization to the hapten diphenylcyclopropenone (DPC) in alopecia patients. Blood samples were taken from patients before sensitization (week 0) and at 2, 6 and about 24 weeks after DPC sensitization. Blood for TCR sequencing was provided by twenty-nine alopecia patients at one to four time points (pre-sensitization, 2, 6 and 24 weeks).

From V the trimming removes 3 bases and from J it removes 7 bases, while the gene matches leave 5 bases of the junction unaccounted for. Via the germline V gene, CDR1 is MGHRA and CDR2 YSYEKL. The CDR3 sequence holds 14 residues, the cysteine and phenylalanine included. This entry keeps only the CDR3 DNA: 42 bases, framed from base 1. Libraries were constructed by RACE. The sample was run on a NextSeq 500. During library preparation, unique molecular identifiers were attached to individual cDNA molecules so that TCRs could be counted in a quantitative, reproducible way. Both TCR alpha and TCR beta chains were sequenced from each blood RNA sample. As for the authors' bioinformatics: Samples had a median of about 90,000 TCRs, with a range from 23,224 to 690,600. V, J and CDR3 annotation of the TCR reads was carried out using the Decombinator software suite. For the PS versus PT1 abundance plots, all samples were subsampled to the same number of TCRs (28,000). Expanded TCRs were defined as absent before sensitization and observed at least eight times at the 2-week time point. The public sequencing data were trimmed at Q25 with fastp and processed into clonotypes with MiXCR by TCRdb, which kept only in-frame beta chains. CDR3 protein duplicates are merged, each entry listing the most common genes and DNA. The V and J calls here are based on TCRdb, not the publication. The sample table contains about 110,000 distinct CDR3 sequences; only one count was recorded for 9.2% of them. The top ten constitute about 3.4% of the sample.

Points the paper makes about the study in general: After repeated subsampling, changes were observed in the strength of the expansion versus patch-test correlation and in the threshold at which the correlation became significant. Patch test score correlated positively with the number of PT1 expanded TCRs, reaching significance at thresholds 8, 16 and 32 but not at 4. DPC sensitization did not change the number of TCRs with a frequency above 1 in 1000, and there was no evidence of changes in global repertoire structure. Expanded TCRs formed significantly more large CDR3 similarity clusters than pre-sensitization or healthy control sets, consistent with antigen-driven responses. Because every patient had alopecia, a presumed autoimmune disease, the patients' immune response might differ from that of healthy individuals.

The source material was whole blood, sampled in connection with sensitization to the hapten diphenylcyclopropenone (DPC). The sequence was collected from a woman aged 40 to 50 with alopecia areata. Some clones in this sample may be carry-over from other donors' samples. The chain employs TRBV4-1 and TRBJ1-4; TRBD1 fits 7 bases in the junction. The CDR3 loop reads CASSHRQGTEKLFF. The DNA sequence reads TGCGCCAGCAGCCACAGACAGGGCACTGAAAAACTGTTTTTT.